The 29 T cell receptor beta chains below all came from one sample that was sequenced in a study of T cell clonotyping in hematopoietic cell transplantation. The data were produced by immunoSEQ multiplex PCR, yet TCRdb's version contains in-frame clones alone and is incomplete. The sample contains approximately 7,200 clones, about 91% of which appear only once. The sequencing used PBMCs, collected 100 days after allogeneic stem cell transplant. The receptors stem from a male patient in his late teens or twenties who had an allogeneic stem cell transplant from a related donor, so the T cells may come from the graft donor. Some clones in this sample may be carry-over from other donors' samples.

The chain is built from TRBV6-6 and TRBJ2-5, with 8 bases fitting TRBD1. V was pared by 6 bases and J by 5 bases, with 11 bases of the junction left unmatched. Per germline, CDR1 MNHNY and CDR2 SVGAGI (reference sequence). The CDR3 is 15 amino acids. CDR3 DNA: TGTGCCAGCAGGACTGGACAGGGAAACGGGGAGACCCAGTACTTC. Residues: CASRTGQGNGETQYF.

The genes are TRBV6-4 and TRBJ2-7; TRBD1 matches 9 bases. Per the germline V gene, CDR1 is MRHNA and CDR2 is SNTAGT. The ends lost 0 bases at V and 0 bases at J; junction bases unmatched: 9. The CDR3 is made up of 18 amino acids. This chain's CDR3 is CASSDSGTGKSPSYEQYV. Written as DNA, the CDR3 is TGTGCCAGCAGTGACTCTGGGACAGGGAAAAGCCCCTCCTACGAGCAGTACGTC.

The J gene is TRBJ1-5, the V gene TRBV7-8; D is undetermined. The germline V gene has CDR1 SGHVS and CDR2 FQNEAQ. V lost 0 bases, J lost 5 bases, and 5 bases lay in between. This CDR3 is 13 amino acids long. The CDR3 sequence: CASSLATDQPQHF. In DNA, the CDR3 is TGTGCCAGCAGCTTAGCGACGGATCAGCCCCAGCATTTT.

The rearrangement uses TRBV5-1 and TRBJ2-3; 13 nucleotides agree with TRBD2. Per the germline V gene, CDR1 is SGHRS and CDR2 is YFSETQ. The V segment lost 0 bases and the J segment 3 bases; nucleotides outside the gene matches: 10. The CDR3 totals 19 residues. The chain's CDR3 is CASSLAGTSGTTGTDTQYF. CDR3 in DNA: TGCGCCAGCAGCTTGGCGGGGACTAGCGGGACGACGGGGACAGATACGCAGTATTTT.

CDR3 sequence reads: CASSLFRPLLKNTGELFF. The CDR3 coding sequence is TGTGCCAGCAGTTTATTCAGACCTTTGTTAAAGAACACCGGGGAGCTGTTTTTT. V is TRBV27 and J is TRBJ2-2; D gene uncertain. Germline CDR1 and CDR2: MNHEY and SMNVEV (reference sequence). Trimming removed 1 base at V and 1 base at J, with 16 bases between. The CDR3 extends over 18 amino acids.

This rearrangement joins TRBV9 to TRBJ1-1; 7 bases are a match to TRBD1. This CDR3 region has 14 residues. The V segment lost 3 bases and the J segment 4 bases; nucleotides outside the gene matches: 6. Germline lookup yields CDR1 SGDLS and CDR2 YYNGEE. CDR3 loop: CASSAYSGGTEAFF. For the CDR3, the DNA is TGTGCCAGCAGCGCGTATTCAGGGGGCACTGAAGCTTTCTTT.

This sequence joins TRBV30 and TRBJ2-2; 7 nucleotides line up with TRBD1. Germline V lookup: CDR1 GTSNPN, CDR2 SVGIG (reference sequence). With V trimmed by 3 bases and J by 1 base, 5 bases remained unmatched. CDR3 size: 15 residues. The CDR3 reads CAWRPGDRNTGELFF. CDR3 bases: TGTGCCTGGAGACCTGGGGACAGGAACACCGGGGAGCTGTTTTTT.

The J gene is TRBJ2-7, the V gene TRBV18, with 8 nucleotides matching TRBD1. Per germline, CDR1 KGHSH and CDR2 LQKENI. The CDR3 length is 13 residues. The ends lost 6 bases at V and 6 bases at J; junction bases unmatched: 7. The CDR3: CASSQGQDTEQYV. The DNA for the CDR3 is TGTGCCAGCTCCCAGGGACAGGACACCGAGCAGTACGTC.

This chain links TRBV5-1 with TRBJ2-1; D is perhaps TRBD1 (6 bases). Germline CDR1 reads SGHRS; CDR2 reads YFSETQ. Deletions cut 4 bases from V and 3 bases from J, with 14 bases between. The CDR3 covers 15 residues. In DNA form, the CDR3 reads TGCGCCAGCAGCACGAGGACAGTGGGCTACAATGAGCAGTTCTTC. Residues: CASSTRTVGYNEQFF.

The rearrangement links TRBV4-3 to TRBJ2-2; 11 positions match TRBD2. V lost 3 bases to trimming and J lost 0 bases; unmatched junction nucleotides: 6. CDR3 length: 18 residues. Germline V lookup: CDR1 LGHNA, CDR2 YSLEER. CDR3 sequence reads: CASSHPTSGRTNTGELFF. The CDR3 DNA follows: TGCGCCAGCAGCCATCCCACTAGCGGGAGAACGAACACCGGGGAGCTGTTTTTT.

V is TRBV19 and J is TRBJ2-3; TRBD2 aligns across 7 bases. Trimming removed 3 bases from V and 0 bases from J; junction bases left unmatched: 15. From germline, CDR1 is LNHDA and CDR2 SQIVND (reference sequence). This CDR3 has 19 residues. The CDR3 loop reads CASSIASGKKKSSTDTQYF. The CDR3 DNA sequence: TGTGCCAGTAGTATTGCTAGCGGTAAAAAAAAATCTAGCACAGATACGCAGTATTTT.

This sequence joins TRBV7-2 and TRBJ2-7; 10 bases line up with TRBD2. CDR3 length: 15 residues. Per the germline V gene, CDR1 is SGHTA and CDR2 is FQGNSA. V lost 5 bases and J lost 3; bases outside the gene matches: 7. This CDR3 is CASSQGLAANYEQYV. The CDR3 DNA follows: TGTGCCAGCAGCCAAGGACTAGCGGCCAACTACGAGCAGTACGTC.

The CDR3 loop is CASSQGLGGRMGQLNEQFF. DNA of the CDR3: TGTGCCAGCAGCCAAGGTTTGGGCGGGAGGATGGGGCAACTCAATGAGCAGTTCTTC. The rearrangement uses TRBV11-3 and TRBJ2-1, with TRBD2 matching 8 bases. The V and J ends lost 5 bases and 6 bases, in that order; junction bases with no gene match: 21. The CDR3 is 19 amino acids. Per germline, CDR1 SGHNT and CDR2 YENEEA.

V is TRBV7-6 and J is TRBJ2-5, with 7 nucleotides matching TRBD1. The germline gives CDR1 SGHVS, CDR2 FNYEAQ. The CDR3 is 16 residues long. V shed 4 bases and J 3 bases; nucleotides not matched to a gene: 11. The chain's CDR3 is CASSSPPTGDEETQYF. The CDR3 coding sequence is TGTGCCAGCAGCTCCCCGCCCACAGGGGACGAAGAGACCCAGTACTTC.

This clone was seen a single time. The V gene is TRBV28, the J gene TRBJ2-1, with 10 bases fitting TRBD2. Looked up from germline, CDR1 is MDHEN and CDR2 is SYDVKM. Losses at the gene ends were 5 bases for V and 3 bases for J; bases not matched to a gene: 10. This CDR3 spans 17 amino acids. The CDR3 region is CASSIQKGLANYNEQFF. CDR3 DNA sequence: TGTGCCAGCAGTATACAAAAGGGACTAGCGAACTACAATGAGCAGTTCTTC.

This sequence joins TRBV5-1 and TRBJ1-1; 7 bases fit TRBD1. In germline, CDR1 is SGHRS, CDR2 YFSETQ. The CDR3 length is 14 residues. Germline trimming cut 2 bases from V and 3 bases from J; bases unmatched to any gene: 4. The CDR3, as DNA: TGCGCCAGCAGCTTTATGCAGGGGGACACTGAAGCTTTCTTT. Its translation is CASSFMQGDTEAFF.

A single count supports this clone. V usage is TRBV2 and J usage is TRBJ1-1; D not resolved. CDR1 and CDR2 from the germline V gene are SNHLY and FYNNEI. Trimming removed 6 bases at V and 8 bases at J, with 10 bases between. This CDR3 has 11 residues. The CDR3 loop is CASSPQKEAFF. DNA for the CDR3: TGTGCCAGCAGCCCACAGAAAGAAGCTTTCTTT.

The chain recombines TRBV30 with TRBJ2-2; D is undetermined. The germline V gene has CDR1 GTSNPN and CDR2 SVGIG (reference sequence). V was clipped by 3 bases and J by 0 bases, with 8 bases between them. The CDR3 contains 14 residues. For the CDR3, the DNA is TGTGCCTGGAGGGGAAACCCGAACACCGGGGAGCTGTTTTTT. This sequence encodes CAWRGNPNTGELFF.

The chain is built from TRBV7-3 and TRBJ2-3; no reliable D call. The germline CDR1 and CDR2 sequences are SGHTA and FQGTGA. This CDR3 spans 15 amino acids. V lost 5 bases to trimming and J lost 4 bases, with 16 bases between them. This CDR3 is CASSPGSLDADTQYF. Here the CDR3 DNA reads TGTGCCAGCAGCCCAGGTAGCCTTGACGCAGATACGCAGTATTTT.

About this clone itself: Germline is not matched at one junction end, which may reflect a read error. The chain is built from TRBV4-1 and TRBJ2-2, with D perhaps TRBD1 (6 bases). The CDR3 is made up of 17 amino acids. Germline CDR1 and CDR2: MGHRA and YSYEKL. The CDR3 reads CASSLLKDSANTEELFF. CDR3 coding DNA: TGCGCCAGCAGCCTTCTCAAGGACAGCGCGAACACCGAGGAGCTGTTTTTT.

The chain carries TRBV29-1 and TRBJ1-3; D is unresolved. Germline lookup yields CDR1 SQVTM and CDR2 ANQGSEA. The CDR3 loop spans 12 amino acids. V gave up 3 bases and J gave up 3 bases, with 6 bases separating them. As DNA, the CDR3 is TGCAGCGTTGAGAGAGGTGGAAACACCATATATTTT. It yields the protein CSVERGGNTIYF.

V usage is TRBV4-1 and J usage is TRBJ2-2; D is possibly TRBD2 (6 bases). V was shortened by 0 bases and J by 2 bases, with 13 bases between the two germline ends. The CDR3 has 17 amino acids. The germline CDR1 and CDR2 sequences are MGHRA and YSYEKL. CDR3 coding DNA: TGCGCCAGCAGCCAAGATTGGGACTCCGCCAACACCGGGGAGCTGTTTTTT. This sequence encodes CASSQDWDSANTGELFF.

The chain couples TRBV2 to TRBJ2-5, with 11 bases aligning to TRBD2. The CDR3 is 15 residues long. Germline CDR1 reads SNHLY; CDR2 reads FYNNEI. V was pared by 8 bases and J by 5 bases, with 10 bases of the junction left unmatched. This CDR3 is CASQAQLAGAETQYF. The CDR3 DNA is TGTGCCAGCCAGGCTCAACTAGCGGGAGCCGAGACCCAGTACTTC.

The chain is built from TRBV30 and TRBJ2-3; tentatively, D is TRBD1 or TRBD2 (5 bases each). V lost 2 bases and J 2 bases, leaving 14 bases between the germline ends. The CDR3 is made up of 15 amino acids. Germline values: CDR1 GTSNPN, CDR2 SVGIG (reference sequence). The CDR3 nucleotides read TGTGCCTGGAGTCCGGGAATGGGGCTCACAGATACGCAGTATTTT. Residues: CAWSPGMGLTDTQYF. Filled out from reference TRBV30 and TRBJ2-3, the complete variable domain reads SQTIHQWPATLVQPVGSPLSLECTVEGTSNPNLYWYRQAAGRGLQLLFYSVGIGQISSEVPQNLSASRPQDRQFILSSKKLLLSDSGFYLCAWSPGMGLTDTQYFGPGTRLTVL.

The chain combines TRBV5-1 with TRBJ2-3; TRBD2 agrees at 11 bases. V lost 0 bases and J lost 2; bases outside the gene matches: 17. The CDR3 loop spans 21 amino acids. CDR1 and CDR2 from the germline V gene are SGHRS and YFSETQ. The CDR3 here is CASSLAIAGGPLGTHTDTQYF. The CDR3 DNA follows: TGCGCCAGCAGCTTGGCCATAGCGGGAGGGCCTTTAGGCACACACACAGATACGCAGTATTTT.

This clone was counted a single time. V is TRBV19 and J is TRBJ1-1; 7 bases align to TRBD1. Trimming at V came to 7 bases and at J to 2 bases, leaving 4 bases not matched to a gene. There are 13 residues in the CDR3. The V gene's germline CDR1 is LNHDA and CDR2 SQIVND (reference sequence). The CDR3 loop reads CASKPGGNTEAFF. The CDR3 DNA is TGTGCCAGTAAACCAGGGGGTAACACTGAAGCTTTCTTT.

CDR3 residues: CASSISRSYNEQFF. The CDR3 DNA sequence: TGTGCCAGTAGTATATCCCGTTCCTACAATGAGCAGTTCTTC. This chain connects TRBV19 to TRBJ2-1; unclear D gene. Germline V CDR1 and CDR2: LNHDA, SQIVND (reference sequence). Trimming removed 2 bases from V and 1 base from J, with 6 bases in between. The CDR3 is 14 residues long.

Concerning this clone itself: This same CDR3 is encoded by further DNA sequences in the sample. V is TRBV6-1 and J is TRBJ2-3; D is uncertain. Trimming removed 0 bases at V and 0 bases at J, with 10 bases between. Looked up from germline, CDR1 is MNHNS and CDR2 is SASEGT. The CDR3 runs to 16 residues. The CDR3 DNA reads TGTGCCAGCAGTGAAGCGGGCGGAACTAGCACAGATACGCAGTATTTT. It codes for CASSEAGGTSTDTQYF.

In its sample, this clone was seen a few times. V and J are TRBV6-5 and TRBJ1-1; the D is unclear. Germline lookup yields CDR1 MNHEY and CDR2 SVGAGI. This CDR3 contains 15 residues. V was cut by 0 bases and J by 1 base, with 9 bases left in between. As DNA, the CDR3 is TGTGCCAGCAGTTACTCGAACGCAGGGAACACTGAAGCTTTCTTT. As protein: CASSYSNAGNTEAFF.